The present entry profiles one T cell receptor beta chain with its context. The antigen remains undetermined. This record belongs to a study of T cell repertoires in cytomegalovirus infection. In the study overall: Well-studied HLA-B-restricted epitopes and recently identified HLA-C-restricted epitopes of CMV were both used in the study.

Each CDR3 protein is one row after TCRdb ran MiXCR on the reads. The table includes 350,000 to 400,000 distinct CDR3 sequences, roughly 34% detected once. Per the germline V gene, CDR1 is SNHLY and CDR2 is FYNNEI. J lost 1 base, V lost 4 bases, and 5 bases had no gene match. This CDR3 is 17 amino acids long. General observations from the study: Dominating the ex vivo response were TCR beta clonotypes that were CMV-specific and HLA-C-restricted. The cumulative frequency of public TCR beta families identified carriers of CMV plus the relevant HLA.

The source was cultured PBMCs, collected from culture after CMV antigen stimulation. This TCR came from a human donor in good health (CMV status not recorded). Some clones in this sample may be carry-over from other donors' samples. The genes are TRBV2 and TRBJ2-6; 9 nucleotides align to TRBD1. CDR3 loop: CASSGGTGTSGANVLTF. CDR3 coding DNA: TGTGCCAGCAGTGGCGGGACAGGGACTTCTGGGGCCAACGTCCTGACTTTC. The whole variable domain, remainder taken from reference TRBV2 and TRBJ2-6, is EPEVTQTPSHQVTQMGQEVILRCVPISNHLYFYWYRQILGQKVEFLVSFYNNEISEKSEIFDDQFSVERPDGSNFTLKIRSTKLEDSAMYFCASSGGTGTSGANVLTFGAGSRLTVL.